The 14 T cell receptor beta chains presented below share a single source sample, sequenced in a study of CD8 T cells in ankylosing spondylitis. TCRdb passed the 5' RACE reads through MiXCR, listing each CDR3 protein once. The table has approximately 350,000 distinct CDR3 sequences, about 14% seen once. The sample was blood, either unsorted or a sorted T cell fraction (not recorded which). The receptors come from a male donor with ankylosing spondylitis or in good health (not recorded which).

This chain links TRBV12-3 or TRBV12-4 with TRBJ2-1; TRBD1 or TRBD2 may be the D gene (6 bases each). The CDR3 consists of 15 residues. The ends were cut back, 1 base at V and 4 bases at J, with 11 bases in the middle. CDR3 sequence (DNA): TGTGCCAGCAGTTTAGGGGCGGGACATTACAATGAGCAGTTCTTC. It encodes CASSLGAGHYNEQFF.

The chain carries TRBV12-3 or TRBV12-4 and TRBJ2-3; 9 bases are shared with TRBD1. V lost 3 bases and J lost 2; bases outside the gene matches: 3. This CDR3 comprises 15 residues. The CDR3 loop reads CASSLGQGITDTQYF. CDR3 sequence (DNA): TGTGCCAGCAGTTTGGGACAGGGTATCACAGATACGCAGTATTTT.

The rearrangement joins TRBV10-3 to TRBJ1-2; 8 nucleotides agree with TRBD1. J gave up 8 bases and V 5 bases, and 13 bases lay outside the gene matches. The CDR3 totals 15 residues. Per germline, CDR1 ENHRY and CDR2 SYGVKD. CDR3 nucleotide sequence: TGTGCCATCAGTTCCCCGTCCCAGGGGGCGGTAGGCTACACCTTC. This encodes CAISSPSQGAVGYTF.

This clonotype was seen only a few times. The genes are TRBV5-6 and TRBJ2-2; D is unresolved. Germline V gene lookup returns CDR1 SGHDT and CDR2 YYEEEE. Trimming stripped 4 bases from V and 0 bases from J, with 13 bases between. The CDR3 sequence is 16 residues long. In DNA, the CDR3 is TGTGCCAGCAGCCTTGACGGCATGACGAACACCGGGGAGCTGTTTTTT. Translating gives CASSLDGMTNTGELFF. Complete variable domain (other parts from reference TRBV5-6 and TRBJ2-2): DAGVTQSPTHLIKTRGQQVTLRCSPKSGHDTVSWYQQALGQGPQFIFQYYEEEERQRGNFPDRFSGHQFPNYSSELNVNALLLGDSALYLCASSLDGMTNTGELFFGEGSRLTVL.

This chain's CDR3 is CASSARGGLGNQPQHF. CDR3 sequence (DNA): TGTGCCAGCAGTGCTAGGGGAGGGCTCGGCAATCAGCCCCAGCATTTT. V and J are TRBV6-1 and TRBJ1-5; a weak D match, TRBD1 (5 bases). This CDR3 spans 16 amino acids. Per the germline V gene, CDR1 is MNHNS and CDR2 is SASEGT. The germline V and J ends were trimmed by 4 bases and 2 bases, with 15 bases remaining between them.

The J gene is TRBJ2-7, the V gene TRBV12-3 or TRBV12-4, with D possibly being TRBD2 (5 bases). The CDR3 totals 14 residues. Trimming removed 7 bases at V and 0 bases at J, with 13 bases between. The CDR3 coding sequence is TGTGCCAGCAATGTTATGGGGAGCTCCTACGAGCAGTACTTC. It codes for CASNVMGSSYEQYF.

As concerns this clonotype: At one end the junction does not follow the germline gene, possibly because of a read error. The genes are TRBV4-2 and TRBJ1-4; D gene ambiguous. Germline values: CDR1 LGHNA, CDR2 YNFKEQ. The CDR3 spans 18 residues. Here the CDR3 reads CASSQDLPAPPTNEKLFF. The CDR3 DNA is TGTGCCAGCAGCCAAGATCTACCAGCTCCTCCAACTAATGAAAAACTGTTCTTT.

This clonotype was recorded a few times. This chain links TRBV4-2 with TRBJ2-2, with D hard to call. The CDR3 has 15 residues. V was clipped by 1 base and J by 0 bases, with 6 bases between them. Germline CDR1 and CDR2: LGHNA and YNFKEQ. CDR3 loop: CASSQGSTNTGELFF. The CDR3 nucleotides read TGTGCCAGCAGCCAAGGCTCTACGAACACCGGGGAGCTGTTTTTT.

This clonotype has at least ten counts. This rearrangement joins TRBV29-1 to TRBJ1-1; D is perhaps TRBD1 (5 bases). V lost 6 bases and J 3 bases, leaving 14 bases between the germline ends. This CDR3 spans 13 amino acids. From germline, CDR1 is SQVTM and CDR2 ANQGSEA. CDR3 nucleotides: TGCAGCGTGTCGGACAATATCCACACTGAAGCTTTCTTT. Translating it yields CSVSDNIHTEAFF.

This clonotype has a handful of counts. The chain joins TRBV5-1 to TRBJ2-3, with 8 bases aligning to TRBD1. The CDR3 has 16 amino acids. Trimming removed 1 base from V and 3 bases from J; junction bases left unmatched: 7. Germline V gene lookup returns CDR1 SGHRS and CDR2 YFSETQ. The chain's CDR3 is CASSLKLTGATDTQYF. The CDR3 DNA reads TGCGCCAGCAGCTTGAAGTTGACAGGGGCTACAGATACGCAGTATTTT.

The chain recombines TRBV7-2 with TRBJ2-2; possibly TRBD2 for D (6 bases). The length of the CDR3 is 15 residues. The germline V gene has CDR1 SGHTA and CDR2 FQGNSA. With 4 bases removed from V and 0 bases from J, the gap between germline ends came to 9 bases. CDR3 amino acids: CASSSSGANTGELFF. The CDR3 DNA is TGTGCCAGCAGCTCCTCGGGGGCGAACACCGGGGAGCTGTTTTTT.

This clonotype occurred a few times. The V and J genes are TRBV15 and TRBJ2-2; 9 bases are a match to TRBD2. The CDR3 consists of 12 residues. The germline CDR1 and CDR2 sequences are LNHNV and YYDKDF (reference sequence). V dropped 9 bases and J dropped 6; count of bases not matched to a gene: 2. The CDR3 protein is CATGLAAGELFF. The CDR3 DNA reads TGTGCCACGGGACTAGCTGCCGGGGAGCTGTTTTTT.

The chain couples TRBV12-3 or TRBV12-4 to TRBJ2-7; D unresolved. This CDR3 is built from 14 residues. Trimming removed 8 bases from V and 5 bases from J, with 19 bases in between. This CDR3 is CASAYVWYTDEQYF. CDR3 nucleotides: TGTGCCAGCGCTTATGTATGGTACACCGACGAGCAGTACTTC.

This clonotype was recorded a few times. Germline and junction disagree at one end, which may indicate a read error. The chain recombines TRBV10-3 with TRBJ2-7; D is uncertain. The CDR3 consists of 13 residues. The germline V gene has CDR1 ENHRY and CDR2 SYGVKD. The CDR3: CAISESGSAVGRF. The DNA for the CDR3 is TGTGCCATCAGTGAGTCAGGGTCGGCAGTAGGGCGGTTC.